The rows below give T cell receptor beta chains drawn from one sample of a study of shared clonotypes between healthy human individuals. Profiled with immunoSEQ multiplex PCR; TCRdb holds only in-frame clones, not every one. The table has 1.5 million to 2.5 million clones, 85% to 95% seen once. Sequencing input: naive CD8+ T cells sorted from blood. Source of these receptors: a man younger than 30 in good health. Both conserved end residues are part of each CDR3. A D gene is named only where the DNA matches it firmly. Expanded clones are given a class, and other clones once, few, many or no size at all.

clone size	V gene	D gene	J gene	CDR3 protein	CDR3 DNA
-	TRBV2	TRBD1	TRBJ2-7	CASRGSQDRGYYEQYF	TGTGCCAGCAGGGGATCCCAGGACAGGGGATACTACGAGCAGTACTTC
-	TRBV27	-	TRBJ2-7	CASSLGSYSYEQYF	TGTGCCAGCAGTTTGGGGAGTTACTCCTACGAGCAGTACTTC
-	TRBV5-1	-	TRBJ1-2	CASSLGFGTLDGYTF	TGCGCCAGCAGCTTGGGCTTCGGGACCCTTGATGGCTACACCTTC
-	TRBV29-1	-	TRBJ2-7	CSVEGGAANPYEQYF	TGCAGCGTTGAAGGGGGAGCAGCCAATCCCTACGAGCAGTACTTC
-	TRBV7-9	-	TRBJ2-3	CASSSIDTQYF	TGTGCCAGCAGCTCAATTGATACGCAGTATTTT
-	TRBV4-1	-	TRBJ1-1	CASSQEAGMNTEAFF	TGCGCCAGCAGCCAAGAGGCAGGAATGAACACTGAAGCTTTCTTT
-	TRBV6-1	-	TRBJ2-7	CASSDTGAGRYF	TGTGCCAGCAGTGACACCGGGGCCGGGCGGTACTTC
once	TRBV9	TRBD2	TRBJ2-1	CASSVGSGVGNEQFF	TGTGCCAGCAGCGTAGGAAGCGGGGTGGGCAATGAGCAGTTCTTC
-	TRBV2	TRBD1	TRBJ2-3	CASTGSRDSRTDTQYF	TGTGCCAGCACGGGGAGTCGGGACAGTAGGACAGATACGCAGTATTTT
-	TRBV7-9	-	TRBJ2-5	CASSLYPDETQYF	TGTGCCAGCAGCTTATATCCCGACGAGACCCAGTACTTC
-	TRBV9	TRBD1	TRBJ2-1	CASSAHRGLYNEQFF	TGTGCCAGCAGCGCGCACAGGGGATTGTACAATGAGCAGTTCTTC
-	TRBV28	TRBD1	TRBJ2-7	CASSPPGQPYEQYF	TGTGCCAGCAGTCCTCCGGGACAGCCCTACGAGCAGTACTTC
-	TRBV7-9	TRBD2	TRBJ2-1	CASSSSGRDEQFF	TGTGCCAGCAGCTCCAGCGGGAGAGATGAGCAGTTCTTC
-	TRBV19	-	TRBJ1-6	CASSMGEGQSPLHF	TGTGCCAGTAGTATGGGTGAGGGGCAGTCACCCCTCCACTTT
-	TRBV14	-	TRBJ1-1	CASSQGFGRSEAFF	TGTGCCAGCAGCCAAGGTTTTGGGAGATCTGAAGCTTTCTTT
-	TRBV7-6	-	TRBJ2-3	CASSPSGGTDTQYF	TGTGCCAGCAGCCCCTCAGGGGGCACAGATACGCAGTATTTT
-	TRBV7-2	-	TRBJ2-1	CASSLRFYNEQFF	TGTGCCAGCAGCTTACGGTTCTACAATGAGCAGTTCTTC
-	TRBV4-1	-	TRBJ1-2	CASSQDLGTNYGYTF	TGCGCCAGCAGCCAAGATCTAGGCACTAACTATGGCTACACCTTC
-	TRBV5-6	-	TRBJ2-2	CASSGPFVYKDPGGELFF	TGTGCCAGCAGCGGACCTTTTGTTTACAAGGACCCTGGGGGGGAGCTGTTTTTT
-	TRBV6-5	-	TRBJ1-2	CASSYTKMYGYTF	TGTGCCAGCAGTTACACTAAAATGTATGGCTACACCTTC
-	TRBV27	-	TRBJ1-5	CASSWKGWGNQPQHF	TGTGCCAGCAGTTGGAAGGGTTGGGGCAATCAGCCCCAGCATTTT
-	TRBV10-2	TRBD2	TRBJ2-7	CASSEVVAGYEQYF	TGCGCCAGCAGTGAGGTAGTAGCGGGATACGAGCAGTACTTC
-	TRBV6-6	TRBD2	TRBJ2-7	CAAGEPRGEQYF	TGTGCCGCGGGGGAGCCCCGCGGAGAGCAGTACTTC
-	TRBV2	-	TRBJ2-7	CASSGARSPSITSYEQYF	TGTGCCAGCAGTGGGGCCAGGTCCCCCTCGATAACCTCCTACGAGCAGTACTTC
-	TRBV13	-	TRBJ2-6	CASSLGQGWSGANVLTF	TGTGCCAGCAGCCTGGGCCAGGGATGGTCTGGGGCCAACGTCCTGACTTTC
-	TRBV5-4	-	TRBJ2-3	CASSDWSTDTQYF	TGTGCCAGCAGCGACTGGAGCACAGATACGCAGTATTTT
-	TRBV28	-	TRBJ1-1	CASTLGGWAEAFF	TGTGCCAGCACCTTGGGGGGGTGGGCTGAAGCTTTCTTT
once	TRBV29-1	-	TRBJ2-7	CSATPGANYEQYF	TGCAGCGCGACCCCCGGGGCTAACTACGAGCAGTACTTC
-	TRBV9	TRBD2	TRBJ2-7	CASSIAGGMSYEQYF	TGTGCCAGCAGTATAGCGGGAGGGATGAGCTACGAGCAGTACTTC
once	TRBV4-1	-	TRBJ2-5	CASSDEWSETQYF	TGCGCCAGCAGCGATGAATGGTCGGAGACCCAGTACTTC
-	TRBV15	-	TRBJ2-1	CATRGAVYNEQFF	TGTGCCACCAGGGGGGCCGTATACAATGAGCAGTTCTTC
-	TRBV2	-	TRBJ1-4	CASSEAPDRSDEKLFF	TGTGCCAGCAGTGAAGCTCCGGACCGGTCAGATGAAAAACTGTTTTTT
-	TRBV5-1	TRBD1	TRBJ2-7	CASSLGRGQGAQQYF	TGCGCCAGCAGCTTGGGAAGGGGACAGGGGGCTCAGCAGTACTTC
-	TRBV7-9	-	TRBJ2-5	CASSLKAYQETQYF	TGTGCCAGCAGCTTGAAGGCGTACCAAGAGACCCAGTACTTC
-	TRBV9	-	TRBJ1-1	CASSVGVSTEAFF	TGTGCCAGCAGCGTTGGGGTGTCCACTGAAGCTTTCTTT
-	TRBV5-6	TRBD1	TRBJ1-1	CASSFDGQGLNTEAFF	TGTGCCAGCAGCTTCGACGGACAGGGGCTGAACACTGAAGCTTTCTTT
-	TRBV19	TRBD2	TRBJ2-7	CATLPGEGPYEQYF	TGTGCCACCCTCCCCGGGGAGGGCCCCTACGAGCAGTACTTC
-	TRBV7-8	-	TRBJ1-1	CASSLWGANTEAFF	TGTGCCAGCAGCTTATGGGGAGCGAACACTGAAGCTTTCTTT
-	TRBV5-4	-	TRBJ2-7	CASSTGRPRVDEQYF	TGTGCCAGCAGCACCGGACGTCCCCGTGTCGACGAGCAGTACTTC
-	TRBV7-9	-	TRBJ1-2	CASSLDKYPGYTF	TGTGCCAGCAGCCTGGATAAGTATCCGGGCTACACCTTC
-	TRBV7-9	TRBD2	TRBJ2-7	CASSLVLTSGIYEQYF	TGTGCCAGCAGCTTAGTCCTAACTAGCGGGATCTACGAGCAGTACTTC
-	TRBV9	-	TRBJ2-1	CASTFGKAEPYNEQFF	TGTGCCAGTACTTTTGGGAAGGCGGAGCCCTACAATGAGCAGTTCTTC